This TCR beta chain was obtained from a study of response to subunit inactivated influenza vaccine (dated by TCRdb to 2016 to 2018). Some background on the complete study: Deep quantitative T cell receptor repertoire profiling was used in the study to track responses to a trivalent subunit inactivated influenza vaccine.

The library was obtained by RT-PCR. The instrument was an Illumina HiSeq 2500. The public sequencing data were trimmed at Q25 with fastp and processed into clonotypes with MiXCR by TCRdb, which kept only in-frame beta chains. Merged by CDR3 protein, the rows form single entries marked with the most common genes and DNA. The sample data list about 520,000 distinct CDR3 sequences, and approximately 11% of these were observed just once. Of the sample, around 12% falls within the top ten clones. What the authors observed across the whole study: The authors proposed that each seasonal influenza vaccination may bring in only a limited number of new T cells.

Explained via the paper, the time point label denotes: 45 days after influenza vaccine administration. A word on this clonotype: Which antigen it targets is not known. The input lacks base qualities; no much larger clone sits a single base away.

The starting material was PBMCs from blood, obtained about 40 days after vaccination. This TCR was recovered from a middle-aged man who received an inactivated influenza vaccine. Donor details come from another sample of the same person, matched by shared clones.

This receptor has the CDR3 CASRAGLAGAGELFF. The nucleotide sequence reads TGTGCCAGCAGGGCAGGACTAGCGGGAGCCGGGGAGCTGTTTTTT. This sequence uses TRBV2 and TRBJ2-2; the central 13 bases match TRBD2. V and J are trimmed by 6 bases and 6 bases, and the gene matches miss 4 bases of the junction. The CDR3 sequence holds 15 residues, the cysteine and phenylalanine included. Just CDR3 DNA is preserved here, 45 bases in frame from base 1. In the germline V gene, CDR1 corresponds to SNHLY and CDR2 to FYNNEI.